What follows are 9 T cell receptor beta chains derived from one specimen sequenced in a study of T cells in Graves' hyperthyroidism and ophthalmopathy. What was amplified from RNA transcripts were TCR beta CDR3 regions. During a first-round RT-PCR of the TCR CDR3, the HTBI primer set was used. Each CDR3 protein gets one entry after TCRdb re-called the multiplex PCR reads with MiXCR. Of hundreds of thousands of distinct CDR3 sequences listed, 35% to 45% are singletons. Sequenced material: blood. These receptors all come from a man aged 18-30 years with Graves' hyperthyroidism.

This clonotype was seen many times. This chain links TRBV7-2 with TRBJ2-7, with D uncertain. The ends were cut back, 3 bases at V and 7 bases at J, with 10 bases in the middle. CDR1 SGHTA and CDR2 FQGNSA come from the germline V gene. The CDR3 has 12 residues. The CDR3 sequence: CASSFPAGEQYF. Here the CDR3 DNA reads TGTGCCAGCAGCTTTCCAGCTGGGGAGCAGTACTTC.

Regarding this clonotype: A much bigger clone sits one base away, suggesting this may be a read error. CDR3 sequence (DNA): TGCGCCAGCAGCTTGGGCGGGATGCCTGAAGCTTTCTTT. It yields the protein CASSLGGMPEAFF. This sequence joins TRBV5-1 and TRBJ1-1; no definite D call. Trimming took 0 bases from V and 6 from J, leaving 9 bases between them. The CDR3 is made up of 13 amino acids. Per the germline V gene, CDR1 is SGHRS and CDR2 is YFSETQ.

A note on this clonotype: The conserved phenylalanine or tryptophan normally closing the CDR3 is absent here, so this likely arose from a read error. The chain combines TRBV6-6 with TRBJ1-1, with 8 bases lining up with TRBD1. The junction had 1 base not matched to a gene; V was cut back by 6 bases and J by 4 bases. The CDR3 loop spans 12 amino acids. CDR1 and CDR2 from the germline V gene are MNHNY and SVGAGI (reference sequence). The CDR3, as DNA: TGTGCCAGCAGAACAGGGGGCACTGAAGCTTTCGTT. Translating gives CASRTGGTEAFV.

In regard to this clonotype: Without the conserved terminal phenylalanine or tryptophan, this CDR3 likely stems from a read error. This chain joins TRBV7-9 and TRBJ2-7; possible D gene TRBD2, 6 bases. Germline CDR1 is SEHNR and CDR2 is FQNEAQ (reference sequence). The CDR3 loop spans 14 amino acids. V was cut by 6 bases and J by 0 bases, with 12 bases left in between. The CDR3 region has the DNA TGTGCCAGCAGGTCCGACGGGAGCTCCTACGAGCAGTACCTC. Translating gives CASRSDGSSYEQYL.

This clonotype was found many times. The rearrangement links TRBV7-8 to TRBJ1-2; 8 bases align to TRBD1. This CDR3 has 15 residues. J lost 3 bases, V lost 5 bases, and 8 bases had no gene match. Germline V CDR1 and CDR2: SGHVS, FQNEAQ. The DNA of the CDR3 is TGTGCCAGCAGCCCAGGGACAGGTTACGACTATGGCTACACCTTC. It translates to CASSPGTGYDYGYTF.

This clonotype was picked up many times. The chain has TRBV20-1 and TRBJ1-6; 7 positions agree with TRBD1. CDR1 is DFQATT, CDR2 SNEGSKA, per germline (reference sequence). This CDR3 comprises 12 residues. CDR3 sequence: CRRDRDNSPLHF. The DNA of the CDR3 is TGCAGGAGAGACAGGGACAATTCACCCCTCCACTTT.

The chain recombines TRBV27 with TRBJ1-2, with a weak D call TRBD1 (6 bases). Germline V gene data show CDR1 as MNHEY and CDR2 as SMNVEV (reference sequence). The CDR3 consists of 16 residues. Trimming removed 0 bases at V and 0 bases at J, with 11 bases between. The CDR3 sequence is CASSLSVGAANYGYTF. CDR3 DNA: TGTGCCAGCAGTTTATCCGTGGGGGCAGCTAACTATGGCTACACCTTC.

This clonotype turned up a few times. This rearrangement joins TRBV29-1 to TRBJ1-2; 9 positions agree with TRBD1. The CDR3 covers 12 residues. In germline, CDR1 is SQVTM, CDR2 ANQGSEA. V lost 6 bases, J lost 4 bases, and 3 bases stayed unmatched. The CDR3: CSVTGGAYGYTF. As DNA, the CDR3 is TGCAGCGTGACAGGGGGTGCCTATGGCTACACCTTC.

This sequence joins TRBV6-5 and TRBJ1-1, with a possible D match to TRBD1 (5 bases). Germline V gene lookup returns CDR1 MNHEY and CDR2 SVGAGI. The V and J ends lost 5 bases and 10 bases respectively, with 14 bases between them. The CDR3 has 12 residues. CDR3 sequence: CASSPPGLGAFF. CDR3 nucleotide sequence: TGTGCCAGCAGTCCTCCGGGGCTAGGAGCTTTCTTT.